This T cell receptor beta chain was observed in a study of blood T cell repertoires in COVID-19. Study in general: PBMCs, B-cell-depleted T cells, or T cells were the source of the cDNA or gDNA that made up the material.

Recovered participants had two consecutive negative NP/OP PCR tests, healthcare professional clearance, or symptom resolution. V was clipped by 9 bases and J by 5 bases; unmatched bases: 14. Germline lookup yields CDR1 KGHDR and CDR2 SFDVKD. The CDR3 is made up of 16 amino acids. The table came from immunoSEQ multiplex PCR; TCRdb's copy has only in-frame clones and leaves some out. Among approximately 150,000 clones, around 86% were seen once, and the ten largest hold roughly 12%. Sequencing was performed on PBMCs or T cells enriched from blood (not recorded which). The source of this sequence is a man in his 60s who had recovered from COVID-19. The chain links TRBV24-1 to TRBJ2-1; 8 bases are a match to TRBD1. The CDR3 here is CATQGAGGQADNEQFF. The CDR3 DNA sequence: TGTGCCACCCAGGGGGCAGGGGGCCAGGCGGACAATGAGCAGTTCTTC.